The TCR beta chain described here comes from a study of T-cell memory formation after mild COVID-19. TCRdb used MiXCR to reprocess the 5' RACE reads, holding one entry per CDR3 protein. The sample lists roughly 450,000 distinct CDR3 sequences, approximately 18% occurring once. Study results and limitations: Pre-infection memory contained some responding clones, which suggested that cross-reactive memory had joined. From day 15 to 85, contracting clones were balanced between CD4 and CD8, whereas later expanders leaned toward CD4+.

V was cut by 5 bases and J by 6 bases, with 10 bases left in between. The CDR3 runs to 12 residues. Per germline, CDR1 ENHRY and CDR2 SYGVKD. Worth noting for this clonotype: The antigen is unknown.

This chain links TRBV10-3 with TRBJ1-2; unclear D gene. The receptor's source is an adult woman who had mild COVID-19 (a few samples of this study predate the infection). Cell type and time point are not known. The specimen was PBMCs or a T cell subset sorted from them (not recorded which). The CDR3 coding sequence is TGTGCCATCAGTCCTTCCCTTAATGGCTACACCTTC. Its translation is CAISPSLNGYTF.